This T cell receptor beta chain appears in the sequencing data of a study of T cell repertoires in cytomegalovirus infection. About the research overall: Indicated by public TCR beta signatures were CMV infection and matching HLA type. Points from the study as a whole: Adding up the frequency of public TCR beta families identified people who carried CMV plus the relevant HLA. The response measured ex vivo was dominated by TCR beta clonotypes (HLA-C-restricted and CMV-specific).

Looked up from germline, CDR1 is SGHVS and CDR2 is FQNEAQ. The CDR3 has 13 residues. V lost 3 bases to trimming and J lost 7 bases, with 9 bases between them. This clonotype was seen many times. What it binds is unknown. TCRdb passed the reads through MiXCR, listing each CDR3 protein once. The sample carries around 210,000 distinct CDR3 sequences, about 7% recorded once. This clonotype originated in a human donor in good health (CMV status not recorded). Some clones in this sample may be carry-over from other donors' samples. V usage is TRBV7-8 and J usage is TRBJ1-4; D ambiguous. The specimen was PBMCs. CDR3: CASSFELGEKLFF. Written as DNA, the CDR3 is TGTGCCAGCAGCTTCGAACTGGGTGAAAAACTGTTTTTT.